A selection of T cell receptor beta chains follows, all from one sample in a study of OX40 agonist ivuxolimab in advanced cancers. Generated by immunoSEQ multiplex PCR, the TCRdb table keeps only in-frame clones and is missing some. Altogether about 77,000 clones are present, roughly 92% being singletons, with the ten largest covering about 5%. The source was CD4+ or CD8+ T cells sorted from blood, collected in a trial of the OX40 agonist ivuxolimab. All receptors derive from an adult with an advanced solid tumor such as melanoma, head and neck, liver or kidney cancer. The CDR3 runs from the conserved cysteine through the conserved F or W. Each record gives: clone size, V gene, J gene, D gene, CDR3 protein, CDR3 DNA. A D gene is named only where the DNA matches it firmly. Not all rows give a size; the values are once, few, many and, for expanded clones, a class.

once,TRBV7-8,TRBJ1-2,TRBD1,CASSEYGTGRRYTF,TGTGCCAGCAGCGAGTACGGGACAGGGCGACGCTACACCTTC
NA,TRBV12-5,TRBJ2-1,TRBD1,CASGLGQGDGEQFF,TGTGCTAGTGGTTTGGGACAGGGAGACGGTGAGCAGTTCTTC
NA,TRBV6-1,TRBJ1-1,NA,CASSGHLSTEAFF,TGTGCCAGCAGCGGACACCTAAGCACTGAAGCTTTCTTT
NA,TRBV4-3,TRBJ1-1,NA,CASSHSPGTREEAFF,TGCGCCAGCAGCCACTCCCCGGGGACAAGGGAAGAAGCTTTCTTT
NA,TRBV28,TRBJ2-1,TRBD2,CASSDGEGVGEQFF,TGTGCCAGCAGCGATGGGGAGGGAGTCGGTGAGCAGTTCTTC
NA,TRBV10-2,TRBJ2-2,TRBD2,CASMAGTSDTGELFF,TGCGCCAGCATGGCCGGGACTAGCGATACCGGGGAGCTGTTTTTT
NA,TRBV11-3,TRBJ2-7,NA,CASSPGLREISYEQYF,TGTGCCAGCAGCCCAGGACTGCGCGAGATCTCCTACGAGCAGTACTTC
NA,TRBV5-1,TRBJ2-7,TRBD1,CASSLATGTASYEQYF,TGCGCCAGCAGCTTGGCGACTGGGACAGCCTCCTACGAGCAGTACTTC
NA,TRBV27,TRBJ2-2,TRBD2,CASRRPSGANTGELFF,TGTGCCAGCAGGCGTCCTAGCGGAGCGAACACCGGGGAGCTGTTTTTT
NA,TRBV27,TRBJ2-7,TRBD2,CASSLGGRAYEQYF,TGTGCCAGCAGTTTAGGCGGGAGGGCATACGAGCAGTACTTC
NA,TRBV21-1,TRBJ2-2,NA,CASSKRAANTGELFF,TGTGCCAGCAGCAAAAGGGCAGCGAACACCGGGGAGCTGTTTTTT
NA,TRBV18,TRBJ1-2,NA,CASSPSGVDGYTF,TGTGCCAGCTCACCATCCGGGGTCGATGGCTACACCTTC
NA,TRBV4-1,TRBJ1-2,NA,CASSPLPAPSGYGYTF,TGCGCCAGCAGCCCATTACCGGCCCCATCAGGCTATGGCTACACCTTC
NA,TRBV7-9,TRBJ2-7,TRBD2,CASSFSSVLAVHYEQYF,TGTGCCAGCAGCTTTTCTTCGGTGCTAGCGGTACACTACGAGCAGTACTTC
NA,TRBV27,TRBJ1-1,TRBD1,CASSPRRQGGTEAFF,TGTGCCAGCAGTCCCCGCCGACAGGGGGGAACTGAAGCTTTCTTT
NA,TRBV28,TRBJ2-7,TRBD1,CASSRPGQVGEQYF,TGTGCCAGCTCAAGGCCAGGACAGGTTGGCGAGCAGTACTTC
NA,TRBV5-1,TRBJ2-7,TRBD1,CASSSKGQGYEQYF,TGCGCCAGCAGCTCGAAGGGACAGGGTTACGAGCAGTACTTC
NA,TRBV11-2,TRBJ2-7,NA,CASSFRGGNGEQYF,TGTGCCAGCAGCTTCAGGGGAGGTAATGGCGAGCAGTACTTC
NA,TRBV5-5,TRBJ2-5,TRBD1,CASSLGDRVWGTQYF,TGTGCCAGCAGCTTGGGGGACAGGGTCTGGGGGACCCAGTACTTC
NA,TRBV11-2,TRBJ2-3,NA,CASSPGPSEYF,TGTGCCAGCAGCCCGGGACCCTCGGAGTATTTT
NA,TRBV6-5,TRBJ2-1,NA,CASSYRDEQFF,TGTGCCAGCAGTTACCGCGATGAGCAGTTCTTC
NA,TRBV7-6,TRBJ2-2,NA,CASSLRGPNTGELFF,TGTGCCAGCAGCTTACGGGGCCCTAACACCGGGGAGCTGTTTTTT
NA,TRBV11-3,TRBJ2-5,TRBD2,CASSFGAGGPRETQYF,TGTGCCAGCAGCTTTGGAGCGGGAGGGCCGAGGGAGACCCAGTACTTC
NA,TRBV19,TRBJ2-2,NA,CASSPNPGVATGELFF,TGTGCCAGTAGTCCCAATCCGGGTGTAGCGACCGGGGAGCTGTTTTTT
NA,TRBV28,TRBJ2-2,TRBD2,CASSFRSGRSNTGELFF,TGTGCCAGCAGTTTCCGGAGCGGGAGGTCTAACACCGGGGAGCTGTTTTTT
few,TRBV6-1,TRBJ2-7,NA,CASSIKGMAYEQYF,TGTGCCAGCAGTATTAAGGGGATGGCCTACGAGCAGTACTTC
NA,TRBV2,TRBJ1-4,NA,CASSQGRNEKLFF,TGTGCCAGCTCGCAAGGACGTAATGAAAAACTGTTTTTT
once,TRBV28,TRBJ2-7,TRBD2,CASSSPTSGTHEQYF,TGTGCCAGCAGTTCTCCGACTAGCGGGACACACGAGCAGTACTTC
once,TRBV11-1,TRBJ1-1,NA,CASSAELQGNTEAFF,TGTGCCAGCTCGGCAGAGTTACAGGGTAACACTGAAGCTTTCTTT
NA,TRBV7-3,TRBJ2-7,NA,CASSLGGAAAGEQYF,TGTGCCAGCAGCCTCGGTGGAGCGGCCGCGGGGGAGCAGTACTTC
NA,TRBV18,TRBJ2-1,TRBD2,CASSPGTSGRKNEQFF,TGTGCCAGCTCACCAGGGACTAGCGGGAGGAAGAATGAGCAGTTCTTC
NA,TRBV27,TRBJ1-2,NA,CASSLSASGYGYTF,TGTGCCAGCAGTTTATCGGCCTCGGGCTATGGCTACACCTTC
NA,TRBV7-9,TRBJ2-1,TRBD2,CASSPAGLASVNEQFF,TGTGCCAGCAGCCCGGCGGGACTAGCTTCGGTCAATGAGCAGTTCTTC
NA,TRBV6-5,TRBJ2-5,NA,CASSPRTAQETQYF,TGTGCCAGCAGTCCCAGGACAGCCCAAGAGACCCAGTACTTC
NA,TRBV6-5,TRBJ2-1,NA,CASKLGNEQFF,TGTGCCAGCAAATTAGGCAACGAGCAGTTCTTC
NA,TRBV11-3,TRBJ2-7,NA,CASSLRAGLEQYF,TGTGCCAGCAGCCTTCGCGCAGGGCTCGAGCAGTACTTC
NA,TRBV29-1,TRBJ2-2,NA,CSAGRGTGELFF,TGCAGCGCTGGACGGGGCACCGGGGAGCTGTTTTTT
NA,TRBV10-1,TRBJ2-1,NA,CASSLTRGPPYNEQFF,TGCGCCAGCAGTTTGACTCGAGGTCCGCCCTACAATGAGCAGTTCTTC
NA,TRBV28,TRBJ1-5,NA,CASRPGFYSNQPQHF,TGTGCCAGCAGGCCAGGGTTCTATAGCAATCAGCCCCAGCATTTT
NA,TRBV9,TRBJ2-3,TRBD2,CASSPREGGDADTQYF,TGTGCCAGCAGCCCCCGGGAGGGGGGGGACGCAGATACGCAGTATTTT
NA,TRBV7-2,TRBJ2-7,TRBD2,CASSRPGLAINEQYF,TGTGCCAGCAGCAGGCCGGGACTAGCTATCAACGAGCAGTACTTC